This passage covers 7 T cell receptor beta chains from one sample sequenced in a study of neurological immune-mediated disorders. TCRdb reprocessed the 5' RACE reads via MiXCR and lists one record per CDR3 protein. Altogether roughly 50,000 distinct CDR3 sequences are present, 10% to 15% being singletons, with the ten largest covering around 11%. The sequencing input was PBMCs. The receptors were sampled from a woman aged 60 to 75 with HTLV-1-associated myelopathy (HAM/TSP).

This clonotype was detected ten times or more. V and J are TRBV14 and TRBJ1-2; the D gene is possibly TRBD1 (6 bases). This CDR3 comprises 15 residues. Looked up from germline, CDR1 is SGHDN and CDR2 is FVKESK. Trimming cost V 0 bases and J 1 base, with 9 bases left between them. Here the CDR3 reads CASSQETGYNYGYTF. The CDR3 bases are TGTGCCAGCAGCCAAGAAACAGGGTATAACTATGGCTACACCTTC.

This clonotype came up many times. This chain uses TRBV12-3 or TRBV12-4 with TRBJ1-6; no clear D. Deletions cut 6 bases from V and 7 bases from J, with 10 bases between. CDR3 length equals 13 residues. The CDR3 here is CASSSWENSPLHF. CDR3 nucleotides: TGTGCCAGCAGCTCCTGGGAGAATTCACCCCTCCACTTT.

This clonotype was seen at least ten times. This rearrangement joins TRBV6-6 to TRBJ1-1, with D hard to call. CDR1 MNHNY and CDR2 SVGAGI come from the germline V gene (reference sequence). The length of the CDR3 is 15 residues. The V gene lost 0 bases and the J gene lost 2 bases, with 10 bases spanning the gap. The CDR3 reads CASSYSGGINTEAFF. In nucleotides, the CDR3 is TGTGCCAGCAGTTACTCTGGCGGAATAAACACTGAAGCTTTCTTT.

This clonotype was detected many times. The rearrangement links TRBV12-3 or TRBV12-4 to TRBJ1-3; the D is unclear. CDR3 length: 14 residues. V was trimmed by 7 bases and J by 1 base, leaving 11 bases between them. The CDR3 region is CASTVRASGNTIYF. The DNA of the CDR3 is TGTGCCAGCACCGTTCGGGCGTCTGGAAACACCATATATTTT.

About this clonotype itself: One end of the junction does not line up with germline, which may come from a read error. This chain's CDR3 is CVSSPGTVYEQYF. The CDR3 nucleotides read TGTGTCAGCTCACCCGGGACAGTGTACGAGCAGTACTTC. This chain uses TRBV18 with TRBJ2-7; 7 nucleotides line up with TRBD1. Germline V lookup: CDR1 KGHSH, CDR2 LQKENI. This CDR3 spans 13 amino acids.

Note on this clonotype: This CDR3 fails to terminate in the conserved phenylalanine or tryptophan, so it likely reflects a read error. The chain recombines TRBV12-3 or TRBV12-4 with TRBJ2-5; 8 nucleotides match TRBD2. J lost 5 bases, V lost 3 bases, and 8 bases had no gene match. The CDR3 is 15 residues long. The CDR3 protein is CASSLRSGSMETQYL. CDR3 bases: TGTGCCAGCAGTTTGCGAAGCGGGAGTATGGAGACCCAGTACCTC.

In its sample, this clonotype was seen many times. The chain recombines TRBV29-1 with TRBJ2-7; possibly TRBD2 for D (7 bases). Germline assignment: CDR1 SQVTM and CDR2 ANQGSEA. V dropped 5 bases and J dropped 2 bases, with 16 bases sitting between them. The CDR3 has 14 amino acids. The CDR3 sequence is CSVLMGEGAYEQYF. The CDR3 DNA sequence: TGCAGCGTTTTAATGGGGGAGGGGGCCTACGAGCAGTACTTC.